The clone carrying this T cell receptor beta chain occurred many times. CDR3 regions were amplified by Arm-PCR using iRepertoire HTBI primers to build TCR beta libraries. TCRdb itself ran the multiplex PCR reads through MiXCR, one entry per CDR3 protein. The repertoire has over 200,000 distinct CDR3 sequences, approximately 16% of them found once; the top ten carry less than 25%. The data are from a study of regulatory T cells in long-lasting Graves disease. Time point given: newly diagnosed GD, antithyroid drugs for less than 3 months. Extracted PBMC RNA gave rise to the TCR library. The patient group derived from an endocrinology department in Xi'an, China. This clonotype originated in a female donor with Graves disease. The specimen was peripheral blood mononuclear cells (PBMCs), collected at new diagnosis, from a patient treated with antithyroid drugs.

This CDR3 is CSARDFRGHEQYF. The CDR3, as DNA: TGCAGTGCTAGAGATTTCCGGGGACACGAGCAGTACTTC. V and J are TRBV20-1 and TRBJ2-7, with D perhaps being TRBD1 or TRBD2 (5 bases each). Germline V gives CDR1 DFQATT, CDR2 SNEGSKA (reference sequence). The ends were cut back, 0 bases at V and 5 bases at J, with 11 bases in the middle. This CDR3 region has 13 residues.